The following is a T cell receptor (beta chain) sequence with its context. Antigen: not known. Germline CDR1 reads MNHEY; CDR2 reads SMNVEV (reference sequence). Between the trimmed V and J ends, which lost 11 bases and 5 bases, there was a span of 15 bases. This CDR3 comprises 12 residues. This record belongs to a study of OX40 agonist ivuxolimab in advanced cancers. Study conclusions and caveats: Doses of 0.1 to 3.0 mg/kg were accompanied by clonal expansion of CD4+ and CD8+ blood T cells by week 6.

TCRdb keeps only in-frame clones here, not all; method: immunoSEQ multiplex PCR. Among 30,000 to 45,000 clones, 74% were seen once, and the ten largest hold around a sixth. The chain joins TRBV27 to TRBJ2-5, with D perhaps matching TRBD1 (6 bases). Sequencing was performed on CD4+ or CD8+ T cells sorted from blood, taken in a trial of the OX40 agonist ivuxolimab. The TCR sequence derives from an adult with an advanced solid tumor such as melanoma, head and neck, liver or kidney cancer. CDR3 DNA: TGTGCCGGACAGCCGGCGTGGGAGACCCAGTACTTC. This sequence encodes CAGQPAWETQYF.